What follows are 13 T cell receptor beta chains derived from one specimen sequenced in a study of neurological immune-mediated disorders. TCRdb analysed the 5' RACE reads with MiXCR anew, one entry per CDR3 protein. This table has some 31,000 distinct CDR3 sequences, approximately 4.5% appearing once. The sequencing sample was made of PBMCs. These receptors were obtained from a man aged 18 to 29 in good health.

Within the sample, this clonotype is medium-sized. This chain links TRBV20-1 with TRBJ2-1; D is perhaps TRBD2 (6 bases). CDR1 is DFQATT, CDR2 SNEGSKA, per germline (reference sequence). The ends were cut back, 8 bases at V and 10 bases at J, with 15 bases in the middle. This CDR3 contains 11 residues. CDR3 DNA sequence: TGCAGTACCGGGACTGCCGGCGAGCAGTTCTTC. This codes for CSTGTAGEQFF.

At least ten counts were recorded for this clonotype. This rearrangement joins TRBV12-3 or TRBV12-4 to TRBJ2-2; perhaps D is TRBD1 or TRBD2 (5 bases each). The V gene lost 8 bases and the J gene lost 5 bases, with 9 bases spanning the gap. This CDR3 is 12 amino acids long. The CDR3 DNA reads TGTGCCAGCGGGGGAAGGACCGGGGAGCTGTTTTTT. Its translation is CASGGRTGELFF.

This clonotype was observed many times. This rearrangement joins TRBV27 to TRBJ2-1; D is unclear. Trimming left V 0 bases short and J 5 bases short, with 8 bases between. Looked up from germline, CDR1 is MNHEY and CDR2 is SMNVEV (reference sequence). CDR3 length equals 14 residues. The CDR3 region has the DNA TGTGCCAGCAGTTTATCGTGGCAGAACAATGAGCAGTTCTTC. It codes for CASSLSWQNNEQFF.

The rearrangement links TRBV6-1 to TRBJ1-6, with 9 bases identical to TRBD1. Germline CDR1 reads MNHNS; CDR2 reads SASEGT. V gave up 8 bases and J gave up 8 bases; unmatched junction bases: 10. The CDR3 extends over 15 amino acids. CDR3 protein: CASELGGQGYSPLHF. The CDR3 nucleotides are TGTGCCAGCGAGTTGGGGGGACAGGGATATTCACCCCTCCACTTT.

This clonotype occurred many times. This rearrangement joins TRBV2 to TRBJ2-7; 13 bases match TRBD2. The CDR3 is 15 residues long. Germline V lookup: CDR1 SNHLY, CDR2 FYNNEI. V dropped 7 bases and J dropped 3; count of bases not matched to a gene: 6. The DNA for the CDR3 is TGTGCCAGCACCGGACTAGCGGGGGCTTACTACGAGCAGTACTTC. This codes for CASTGLAGAYYEQYF.

In this sample, this clonotype turned up many times. V and J are TRBV12-3 or TRBV12-4 and TRBJ2-1; 9 bases line up with TRBD2. The CDR3 spans 17 residues. The V segment lost 3 bases and the J segment 9 bases; nucleotides outside the gene matches: 15. In DNA form, the CDR3 reads TGTGCCAGCAGTTTTGCTCCGGGACTAGCTCAGTTCGGTGAGCAGTTCTTC. Translating it yields CASSFAPGLAQFGEQFF.

This clonotype has ten or more counts. The V and J genes are TRBV29-1 and TRBJ1-3; 12 nucleotides match TRBD1. Germline values: CDR1 SQVTM, CDR2 ANQGSEA. This CDR3 is built from 15 residues. The junction had 5 bases not matched to a gene; V was cut back by 4 bases and J by 4 bases. As DNA, the CDR3 is TGCAGCGTTGCCGGGACAGGGGGCTACGGAAACACCATATATTTT. Translation gives CSVAGTGGYGNTIYF.

This clonotype has at least ten counts. The V call is TRBV6-6, the J call TRBJ2-6, with D hard to call. Trimming pared 7 bases from V and 1 base from J, leaving 17 bases between. Germline V gene lookup returns CDR1 MNHNY and CDR2 SVGAGI (reference sequence). The CDR3 covers 17 residues. This CDR3 reads CASTSRSEISGANVLTF. Here the CDR3 DNA reads TGTGCCAGCACCTCCCGAAGTGAGATTTCTGGGGCCAACGTCCTGACTTTC.

The gene calls are TRBV5-1 and TRBJ2-5, with D unclear. Trimming took 1 base from V and 5 from J, leaving 12 bases between them. The CDR3 runs to 14 residues. CDR1 and CDR2 from the germline V gene are SGHRS and YFSETQ. The CDR3, as DNA: TGCGCCAGCAGCTTGCCGCACCCGCAGGAGACCCAGTACTTC. This sequence encodes CASSLPHPQETQYF. The full variable domain, rest sourced from reference TRBV5-1 and TRBJ2-5, is KAGVTQTPRYLIKTRGQQVTLSCSPISGHRSVSWYQQTPGQGLQFLFEYFSETQRNKGNFPGRFSGRQFSNSRSEMNVSTLELGDSALYLCASSLPHPQETQYFGPGTRLLVL.

This clonotype was picked up many times. V gene TRBV6-5 combines with J gene TRBJ2-7; possibly TRBD1 for D (6 bases). Trimming stripped 0 bases from V and 6 bases from J, with 12 bases between. The germline V gene encodes CDR1 MNHEY and CDR2 SVGAGI. This CDR3 contains 14 residues. This CDR3 reads CASSYSGGEGEQYF. The CDR3 bases are TGTGCCAGCAGTTACTCAGGGGGAGAAGGCGAGCAGTACTTC.

This clonotype was seen at least ten times. V gene TRBV12-3 or TRBV12-4 combines with J gene TRBJ1-2; D unclear. Deletions cut 6 bases from V and 0 bases from J, with 5 bases between. The CDR3 extends over 12 amino acids. The CDR3 bases are TGTGCCAGCAGGGGAGCTAACTATGGCTACACCTTC. Protein product: CASRGANYGYTF.

Ten or more counts support this clonotype. The V gene is TRBV20-1, the J gene TRBJ2-1, with a possible D match to TRBD2 (5 bases). The germline gives CDR1 DFQATT, CDR2 SNEGSKA (reference sequence). V shed 2 bases and J shed 2 bases, with 10 bases lying between them. CDR3 size: 14 residues. The CDR3 sequence is CSARSLAAYNEQFF. DNA for the CDR3: TGCAGTGCTAGAAGCCTAGCAGCCTACAATGAGCAGTTCTTC.

This clonotype was counted at least ten times. This chain connects TRBV12-5 to TRBJ1-1, with a weak D call TRBD1 (5 bases). The V end lost 5 bases, the J end lost 7 bases, and 17 bases lay between the germline ends. The CDR3 is 14 amino acids. Germline loops: CDR1 LGHNT, CDR2 FRNRAP. The CDR3 region has the DNA TGTGCTAGTGGTGCAGGTTCTACAAGGGGTGAAGCTTTCTTT. Translated, it gives CASGAGSTRGEAFF.